Included here is one T cell receptor beta chain sequence, with context. The conserved final phenylalanine or tryptophan is absent from the CDR3, which likely points to a read error. The input was approximately 500 ng total RNA; TCR beta cDNA was made from it with a constant-region primer. Three nested multiplex PCR rounds, a slightly modified ARM-PCR, produced the libraries for TCR beta. Running roughly 10 cycles apiece, the first two PCR rounds relied on TRBV1-TRBV30 forward primers together with a C-beta reverse primer. TCRdb passed the multiplex PCR reads through MiXCR, listing each CDR3 protein once. The sample has approximately 74,000 distinct CDR3 sequences, 71% seen once. Taking about 19-31 mg of unsorted bulk tissue, the authors co-extracted RNA and DNA. All tumor specimens exceeded 85% viable tumor cells. This sample was included in a study of tumor-infiltrating lymphocytes in primary liver carcinoma. At the level of the study: In every tissue type, samples returned a similar yield of roughly 3.65 to 7.5 million productive TCRbeta reads.

Trimming pared 3 bases from V and 7 bases from J, leaving 18 bases between. Per germline, CDR1 KGHSH and CDR2 LQKENI. The CDR3 contains 15 residues. The specimen was liver tumor tissue from sampling region 4. This sample's subset: tumor region T4, right-lateral pole. J is TRBJ1-1 and V is TRBV18; D gene unclear. This clonotype originated in an older woman with primary liver carcinoma and hepatitis B virus infection. In DNA form, the CDR3 reads TGTGCCAGCTCACCCGCGGTTTATAGCGCGAATGAAGCTTTCCTT. It translates to CASSPAVYSANEAFL.